The clone carrying this TCR beta chain was seen more than once but under ten times. What it binds is not known. The CDR3 is 14 amino acids. V lost 3 bases, J lost 8 bases, and 14 bases lay in between. Germline loops: CDR1 LNHDA, CDR2 SQIVND (reference sequence). The source of the sample is a study of cytotoxic CD8 clonotypes in ibrutinib-treated CLL. Study details: Following a median around twelve months of treatment, with a range of 6 to 36, response samples were taken.

The data were produced by immunoSEQ multiplex PCR, yet TCRdb's version contains in-frame clones alone and is incomplete. The sample consists of around 150,000 clones, 75% to 85% of them appearing once. Study observations and caveats: Clonality correlated strongly with circulating CD8+ T cells and exceeded age-matched healthy donors at baseline. Sustained-remission and progressing patients were not sampled at matched times.

V is TRBV19 and J is TRBJ2-4; possibly TRBD1 for D (5 bases). The specimen comprised PBMCs, sampled after 36 months of ibrutinib treatment. This clonotype was obtained from a human donor with chronic lymphocytic leukemia. The CDR3 coding sequence is TGTGCCAGTAGTATGGGGCAATTTGGAGACATTCAGTACTTC. Its translation: CASSMGQFGDIQYF.